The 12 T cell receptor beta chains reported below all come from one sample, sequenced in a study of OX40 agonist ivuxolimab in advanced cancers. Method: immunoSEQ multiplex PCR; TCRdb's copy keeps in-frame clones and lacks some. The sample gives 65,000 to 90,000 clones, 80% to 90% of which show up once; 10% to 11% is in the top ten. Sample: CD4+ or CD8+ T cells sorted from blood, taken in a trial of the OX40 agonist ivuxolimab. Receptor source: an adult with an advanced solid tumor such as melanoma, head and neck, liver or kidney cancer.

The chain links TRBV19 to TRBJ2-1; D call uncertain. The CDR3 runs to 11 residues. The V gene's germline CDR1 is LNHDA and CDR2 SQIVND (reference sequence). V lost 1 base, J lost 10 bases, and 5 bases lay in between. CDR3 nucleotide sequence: TGTGCCAGTAGTATAGCCCGGGAGCAGTTCTTC. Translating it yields CASSIAREQFF.

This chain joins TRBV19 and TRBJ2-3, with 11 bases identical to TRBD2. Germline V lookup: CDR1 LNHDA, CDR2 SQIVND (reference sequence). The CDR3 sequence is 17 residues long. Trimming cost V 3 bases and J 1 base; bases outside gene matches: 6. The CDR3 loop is CASSMVGLAGGTDTQYF. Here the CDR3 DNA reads TGTGCCAGTAGTATGGTAGGACTAGCGGGCGGCACAGATACGCAGTATTTT.

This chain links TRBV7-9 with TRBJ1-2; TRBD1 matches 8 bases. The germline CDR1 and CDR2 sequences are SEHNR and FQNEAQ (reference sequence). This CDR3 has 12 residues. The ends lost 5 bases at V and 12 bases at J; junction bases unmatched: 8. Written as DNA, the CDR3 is TGTGCCAGCAGCCCGGACAGGGCTAGAGACACCTTC. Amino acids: CASSPDRARDTF.

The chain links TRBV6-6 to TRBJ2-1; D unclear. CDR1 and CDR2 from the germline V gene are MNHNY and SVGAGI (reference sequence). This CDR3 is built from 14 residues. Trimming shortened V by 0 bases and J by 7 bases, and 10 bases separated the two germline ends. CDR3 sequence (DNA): TGTGCCAGCAGTTACTCGTGGACGATGAATGAGCAGTTCTTC. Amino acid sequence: CASSYSWTMNEQFF.

CDR3 sequence (DNA): TGTGCCAGCAGCCCCCAGATCTCCTACGAGCAGTACTTC. This codes for CASSPQISYEQYF. The chain combines TRBV5-5 with TRBJ2-7; no clear D gene. This CDR3 has 13 amino acids. Germline CDR1 reads SGHKS; CDR2 reads YYEKEE (reference sequence). V was cut by 4 bases and J by 0 bases, with 8 bases left in between.

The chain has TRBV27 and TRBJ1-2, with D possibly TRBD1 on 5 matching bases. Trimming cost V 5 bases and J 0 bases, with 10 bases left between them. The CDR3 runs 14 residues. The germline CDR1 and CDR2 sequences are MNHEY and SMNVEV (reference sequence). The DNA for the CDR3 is TGTGCCAGCAGTCCCGGGACGACTAACTATGGCTACACCTTC. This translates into CASSPGTTNYGYTF.

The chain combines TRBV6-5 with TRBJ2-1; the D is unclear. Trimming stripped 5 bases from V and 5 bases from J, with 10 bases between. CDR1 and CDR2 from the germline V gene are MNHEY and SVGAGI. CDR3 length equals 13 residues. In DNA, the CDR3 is TGTGCCAGCAGTCCTCCCGGGCACAATGAGCAGTTCTTC. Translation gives CASSPPGHNEQFF.

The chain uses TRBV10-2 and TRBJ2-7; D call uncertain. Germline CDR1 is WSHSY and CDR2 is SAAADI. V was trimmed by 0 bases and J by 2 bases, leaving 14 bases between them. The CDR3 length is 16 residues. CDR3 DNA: TGCGCCAGCAGTGAGTCGAAGGCCAGGTCCACCTACGAGCAGTACTTC. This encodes CASSESKARSTYEQYF.

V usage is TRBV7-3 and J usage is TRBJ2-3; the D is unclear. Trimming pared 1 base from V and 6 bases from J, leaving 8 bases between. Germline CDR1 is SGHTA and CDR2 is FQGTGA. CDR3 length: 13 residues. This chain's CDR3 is CASSLSNLDTQYF. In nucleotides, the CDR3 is TGTGCCAGCAGCTTAAGTAATTTGGATACGCAGTATTTT.

CDR3 sequence (DNA): TGTGCCAGTAGTCCCGTAGCGGGAGGGTGGAATGAGCAGTTCTTC. Translated: CASSPVAGGWNEQFF. V gene TRBV19 combines with J gene TRBJ2-1; 11 bases match TRBD2. This CDR3 comprises 15 residues. The V gene's germline CDR1 is LNHDA and CDR2 SQIVND (reference sequence). V lost 5 bases and J lost 7; bases outside the gene matches: 7. The full variable domain, rest sourced from reference TRBV19 and TRBJ2-1, is DGGITQSPKYLFRKEGQNVTLSCEQNLNHDAMYWYRQDPGQGLRLIYYSQIVNDFQKGDIAEGYSVSREKKESFPLTVTSAQKNPTAFYLCASSPVAGGWNEQFFGPGTRLTVL.

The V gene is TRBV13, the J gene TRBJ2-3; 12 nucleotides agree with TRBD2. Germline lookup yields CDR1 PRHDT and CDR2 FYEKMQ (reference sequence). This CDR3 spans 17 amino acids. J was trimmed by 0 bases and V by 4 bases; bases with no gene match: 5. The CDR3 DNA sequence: TGTGCCAGCAGCTCAGGACTAGCGGGACTTAGCACAGATACGCAGTATTTT. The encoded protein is CASSSGLAGLSTDTQYF.

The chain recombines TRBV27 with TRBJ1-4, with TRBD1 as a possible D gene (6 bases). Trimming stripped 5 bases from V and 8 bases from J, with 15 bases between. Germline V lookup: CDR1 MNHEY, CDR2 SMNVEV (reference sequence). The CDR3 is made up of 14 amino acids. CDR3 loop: CASSLHRAGEKLFF. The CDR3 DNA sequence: TGTGCCAGCAGTCTCCACAGGGCTGGCGAAAAACTGTTTTTT.